This TCR beta chain was identified in a study of T cells in Graves' hyperthyroidism and ophthalmopathy. Study-level information: Sampling of peripheral blood happened at initial diagnosis, prior to any treatment.

Trimming pared 8 bases from V and 1 base from J, leaving 11 bases between. This CDR3 region has 13 residues. Per the germline V gene, CDR1 is WSHSY and CDR2 is SAAADI. A Clinical Activity Score of at least 3, a NOSPECS grade of at least 4 and a duration under 3 months were recorded in the ophthalmopathy patients. RNA transcripts were the template for amplifying TCR beta CDR3 regions. First-round RT-PCR with HTBI primers amplified the TCR CDR3 region. A single record per CDR3 protein comes from TCRdb applying MiXCR to the multiplex PCR reads. The table has about 380,000 distinct CDR3 sequences, roughly 18% seen once.

V gene TRBV10-2 combines with J gene TRBJ1-1; D gene uncertain. This TCR derives from a man aged 18 to 30 with Graves' ophthalmopathy. Sequencing input: blood. The CDR3 bases are TGCGCCAGCCAGGACCGGCCGAACACTGAAGCTTTCTTT. Translating it yields CASQDRPNTEAFF.